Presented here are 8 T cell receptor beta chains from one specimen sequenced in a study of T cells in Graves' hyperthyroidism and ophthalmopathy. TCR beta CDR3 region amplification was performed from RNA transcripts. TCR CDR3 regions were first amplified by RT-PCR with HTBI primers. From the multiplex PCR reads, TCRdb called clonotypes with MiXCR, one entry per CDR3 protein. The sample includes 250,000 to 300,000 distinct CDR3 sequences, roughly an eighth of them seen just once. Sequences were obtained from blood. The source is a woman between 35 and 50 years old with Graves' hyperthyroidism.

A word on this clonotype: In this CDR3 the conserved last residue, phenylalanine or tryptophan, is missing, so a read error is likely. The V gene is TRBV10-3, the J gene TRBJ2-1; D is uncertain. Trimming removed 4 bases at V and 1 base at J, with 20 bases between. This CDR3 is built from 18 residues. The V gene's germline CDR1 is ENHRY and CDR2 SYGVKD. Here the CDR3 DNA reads TGTGCCATCAGTGGCGGACCGCGCGCTATGGCGTCCTACAATGAGCAGTTCCTC. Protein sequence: CAISGGPRAMASYNEQFL.

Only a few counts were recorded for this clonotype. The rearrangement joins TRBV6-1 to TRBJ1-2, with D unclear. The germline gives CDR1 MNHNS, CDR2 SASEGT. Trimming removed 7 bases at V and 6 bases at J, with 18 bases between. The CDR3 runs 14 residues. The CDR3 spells CASKDRVQADGYTF. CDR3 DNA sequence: TGTGCCAGCAAAGATCGGGTGCAGGCCGATGGCTACACCTTC.

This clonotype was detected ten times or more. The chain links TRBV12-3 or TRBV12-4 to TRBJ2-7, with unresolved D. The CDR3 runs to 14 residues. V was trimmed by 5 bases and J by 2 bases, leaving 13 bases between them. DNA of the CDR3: TGTGCCAGCAGTACAACAACCACGCCCTACGAGCAGTACTTC. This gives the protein CASSTTTTPYEQYF.

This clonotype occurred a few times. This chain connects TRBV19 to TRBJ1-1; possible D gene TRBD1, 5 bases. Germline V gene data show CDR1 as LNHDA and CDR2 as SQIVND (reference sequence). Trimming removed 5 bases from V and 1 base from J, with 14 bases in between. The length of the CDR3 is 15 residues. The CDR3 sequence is CASSWGGIQNTEAFF. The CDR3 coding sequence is TGTGCCAGTAGTTGGGGGGGAATACAGAACACTGAAGCTTTCTTT.

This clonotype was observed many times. The CDR3 protein is CASSSIPGLASEQYF. The CDR3 region has the DNA TGTGCCAGCAGCTCGATCCCTGGACTAGCGTCAGAACAGTACTTC. This chain links TRBV28 with TRBJ2-7; 9 bases line up with TRBD2. V lost 6 bases, J lost 10 bases, and 16 bases stayed unmatched. The V gene's germline CDR1 is MDHEN and CDR2 SYDVKM. CDR3 length equals 15 residues.

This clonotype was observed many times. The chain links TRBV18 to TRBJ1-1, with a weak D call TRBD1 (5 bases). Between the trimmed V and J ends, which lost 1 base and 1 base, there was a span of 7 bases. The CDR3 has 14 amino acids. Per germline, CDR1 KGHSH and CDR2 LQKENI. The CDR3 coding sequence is TGTGCCAGCTCACCACAGGGGTCGAACACTGAAGCTTTCTTT. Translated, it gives CASSPQGSNTEAFF.

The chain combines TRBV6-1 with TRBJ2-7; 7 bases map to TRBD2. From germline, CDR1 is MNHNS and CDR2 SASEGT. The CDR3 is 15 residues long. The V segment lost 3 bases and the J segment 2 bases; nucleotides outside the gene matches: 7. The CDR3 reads CASSDGPAGTYEQYF. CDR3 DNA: TGTGCCAGCAGTGACGGACCAGCGGGAACCTACGAGCAGTACTTC.

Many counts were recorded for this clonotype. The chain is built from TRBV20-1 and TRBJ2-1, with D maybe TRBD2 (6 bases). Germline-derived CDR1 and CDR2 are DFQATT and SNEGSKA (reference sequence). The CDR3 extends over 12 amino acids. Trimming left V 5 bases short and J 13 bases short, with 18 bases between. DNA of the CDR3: TGCAGTGCTGCAGCTCCCTGGGGGGAACAGTTCTTC. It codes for CSAAAPWGEQFF.